The rows below give T cell receptor beta chains drawn from one sample of a study of T cell changes during pregnancy in multiple sclerosis. TCRdb's table, derived via immunoSEQ multiplex PCR, lists solely in-frame clones and lacks some. The table shows tens of thousands of clones, with 80% to 90% occurring only once. Sequenced here: peripheral blood, sampled in the first trimester of pregnancy. These TCRs come from a female donor in good health, enrolled as a control in a pregnancy study. The CDR3 runs from the conserved cysteine through the conserved F or W. The D gene is left open where the match is weak. Clone size is not always given. Where it is, it says once, few, many or a class for expanded clones.

clone_size d_call j_call v_call cdr3_nt cdr3_aa
NA NA TRBJ1-6 TRBV5-5 TGTGCCAGCAGCTTGGGCGGCGGGAACAAACCCCTCCACTTT CASSLGGGNKPLHF
NA TRBD2 TRBJ2-7 TRBV5-6 TGTGCCAGCAGAACTAGCGGGGCTTACGAGCAGTACTTC CASRTSGAYEQYF
NA TRBD2 TRBJ2-7 TRBV29-1 TGCAGCGTTGAAGACGGAACGTCTAGCGGGGGGGCCTACGAGCAGTACTTC CSVEDGTSSGGAYEQYF
NA NA TRBJ2-1 TRBV10-3 TGTGCCATCAGTGAATCGGCGGAATCAAACGGTGAGCAGTTCTTC CAISESAESNGEQFF
NA NA TRBJ2-1 TRBV6-5 TGTGCCAGCAGTTACTCGAGGGTTTACAATGAGCAGTTCTTC CASSYSRVYNEQFF
NA NA TRBJ1-2 TRBV28 TGTGCCAGCAGATCAGACTATGGCTACACCTTC CASRSDYGYTF
NA NA TRBJ2-3 TRBV28 TGTGCCAGCAGTTTCAGGGATACGCAGTATTTT CASSFRDTQYF
NA NA TRBJ2-7 TRBV10-1 TGCGCCAGCAGTGAGTCGGGGGGACGAAAAGCCTACGAGCAGTACTTC CASSESGGRKAYEQYF
NA TRBD1 TRBJ1-4 TRBV7-2 TGTGCCAGCAGCCTGGGACAGGGGGTTGGTGAAAAACTGTTTTTT CASSLGQGVGEKLFF
NA NA TRBJ2-7 TRBV28 TGTGCCAGCAGTGGGTCGGAAACAGGGTGGGATTTCGGCGAGCAGTACTTC CASSGSETGWDFGEQYF
NA NA TRBJ2-1 TRBV5-4 TGTGCCAGCAGCTTCGACCCACTACGATACAATGAGCAGTTCTTC CASSFDPLRYNEQFF
NA TRBD1 TRBJ1-2 TRBV28 TGTGCCAGCAGGACAGAAAACGGACAGGGGGGGGGTCCCCTCTATGGCTACACCTTC CASRTENGQGGGPLYGYTF
NA TRBD2 TRBJ2-5 TRBV19 TGTGCCAGTAGTATTGGGCTAGCGGGGGGCACCCAAGAGACCCAGTACTTC CASSIGLAGGTQETQYF
NA TRBD1 TRBJ1-1 TRBV4-1 TGCGCCAGCAGCAACCCCCCCAGACAGGGACATCGGAGGGCTTTCTTT CASSNPPRQGHRRAFF
NA TRBD1 TRBJ2-7 TRBV27 TGTGCCAGCATGCGAGGGACAGGAATAAACTACGAGCAGTACTTC CASMRGTGINYEQYF
once TRBD2 TRBJ2-1 TRBV18 TGTGCCAGCTCACCATCTTTCTTCGGTAGCGGGGGCCTACTCTCCGAGCAGTTCTTC CASSPSFFGSGGLLSEQFF
NA NA TRBJ2-4 TRBV21-1 TGTGCCAGCAGCCTTCGAAATACGGGACTGTGGGCCAAAAACATTCAGTACTTC CASSLRNTGLWAKNIQYF
NA NA TRBJ1-2 TRBV21-1 TGTGCCAGGGGAGGACAGGGGGGTAACTATGGCTACACCTTC CARGGQGGNYGYTF
few NA TRBJ1-4 TRBV11-2 TGTGCCAGCAGCTCAGGGGCGACTAATGAAAAACTGTTTTTT CASSSGATNEKLFF
NA NA TRBJ1-1 TRBV27 TGTGCCAGCAGGAGCGGACTGAACACTGAAGCTTTCTTT CASRSGLNTEAFF
NA TRBD2 TRBJ2-5 TRBV5-4 TGTGCCAGCAGCCCAATAGCGGGAGGGGAAGAGACCCAGTACTTC CASSPIAGGEETQYF
NA TRBD1 TRBJ2-7 TRBV10-3 TGTGCCATCAGTGTGGGGGACAGGGCTTACGAGCAGTACTTC CAISVGDRAYEQYF
NA TRBD2 TRBJ2-7 TRBV18 TGTGCCAGCTCACCACCCAGCGGGGGGTCCCGCGAGCAGTACTTC CASSPPSGGSREQYF
once TRBD2 TRBJ2-1 TRBV5-1 TGCGCCAGCAGCGTCTTAGCGGGAGGGGCATACAATGAGCAGTTCTTC CASSVLAGGAYNEQFF
NA TRBD1 TRBJ1-2 TRBV5-1 TGCGCCAGCAGCTTGGACAGGGGTCGACCTAACTATGGCTACACCTTC CASSLDRGRPNYGYTF
NA TRBD1 TRBJ2-7 TRBV18 TGTGCCAGCTCACCAAGGTCGGGACAGGTCTCCTACGAGCAGTACTTC CASSPRSGQVSYEQYF
NA NA TRBJ2-7 TRBV7-9 TGTGCCAGCAGCTTTCAGGTTACCTACGAGCAGTACTTC CASSFQVTYEQYF
once NA TRBJ2-3 TRBV7-2 TGTGCCAGCAGCTTAGGGGGGCCAGATACGCAGTATTTT CASSLGGPDTQYF
NA TRBD1 TRBJ2-7 TRBV7-9 TGTGCCAGCCGCCCACCGGGGACAGGGAACGAGCAGTACTTC CASRPPGTGNEQYF
NA TRBD2 TRBJ2-7 TRBV27 TGTGCCAGCAGTTTATCCCGGCGGGGGGGTTTAGACGAGCAGTACTTC CASSLSRRGGLDEQYF
few TRBD1 TRBJ1-5 TRBV27 TGTGCCAGCCGGCCAACAGGGGCGAATCAGCCCCAGCATTTT CASRPTGANQPQHF
NA NA TRBJ2-2 TRBV6-1 TGTGCCAGCGGACACTACACCGGGGAGCTGTTTTTT CASGHYTGELFF
NA NA TRBJ1-3 TRBV6-1 TGTGCCAGCAGTGTGGGGCGGGGGGCATCGGGCGGAAACACCATATATTTT CASSVGRGASGGNTIYF
NA NA TRBJ1-1 TRBV11-2 TGTGCCAGCACCCCCAGGGGAACAGCTTTCTTT CASTPRGTAFF
NA TRBD1 TRBJ2-3 TRBV13 TGTGCCAGCAGCTCCCGGACAGGGCGGGGCACAGATACGCAGTATTTT CASSSRTGRGTDTQYF
once TRBD1 TRBJ1-2 TRBV10-2 TGCGCCAGCAGGGACAGGGGGCGCGACTATGGCTACACCTTC CASRDRGRDYGYTF
NA TRBD1 TRBJ2-1 TRBV11-3 TGTGCCAGCAGCTCATCAGGGGGCTCCTACAATGAGCAGTTCTTC CASSSSGGSYNEQFF
few NA TRBJ1-1 TRBV2 TGTGCCAGCAGTGCGACCAGGGGTGGCGTGACTGAAGCTTTCTTT CASSATRGGVTEAFF
NA NA TRBJ1-1 TRBV29-1 TGCAGCGTTGGTCTTGGGGGGTCTGATTACACTGAAGCTTTCTTT CSVGLGGSDYTEAFF
NA NA TRBJ1-1 TRBV7-3 TGTGCCAGCAGTTCCCGAACGGGGAGGGGGAACACTGAAGCTTTCTTT CASSSRTGRGNTEAFF
NA TRBD1 TRBJ2-1 TRBV9 TGTGCCAGCAGCGTACTGGGACAGTACAATGAGCAGTTCTTC CASSVLGQYNEQFF
NA TRBD1 TRBJ2-1 TRBV7-9 TGTGCCAGCAGCTTAGCGTCCGGACAGGGTGCCAATGAGCAGTTCTTC CASSLASGQGANEQFF
NA NA TRBJ2-1 TRBV7-7 TGTGCCAGCAGCTTAGAACAGGACAATGAGCAGTTCTTC CASSLEQDNEQFF
NA TRBD1 TRBJ1-6 TRBV6-4 TGTGCCAGCAGAACCGGGACAGGAGATTCACCCCTCCACTTT CASRTGTGDSPLHF
NA NA TRBJ1-1 TRBV4-3 TGCGCCAGCAGCCAAGCCGGAGGGAACACTGAAGCTTTCTTT CASSQAGGNTEAFF
NA NA TRBJ1-2 TRBV6-4 TGTGCCACCTTTTCCGGGACTCCGGACGATGGCTACACCTTC CATFSGTPDDGYTF
NA TRBD2 TRBJ2-3 TRBV9 TGTGCCAGCAGCGTAGCTTTGCGGGGGGGCACAGATACGCAGTATTTT CASSVALRGGTDTQYF
NA TRBD1 TRBJ1-2 TRBV5-4 TGTGCCAGCAGCTTGAGAGGTCGACAGGGCTATGGCTACACCTTC CASSLRGRQGYGYTF
NA TRBD2 TRBJ2-1 TRBV19 TGTGCCAGTAGTATTAGCGGGGGCAATGAGCAGTTCTTC CASSISGGNEQFF
NA NA TRBJ2-1 TRBV4-3 TGCGCCAGCAGCCCCCGGGGGGAGGGGGATTACAATGAGCAGTTCTTC CASSPRGEGDYNEQFF
NA NA TRBJ2-7 TRBV6-5 TGTGCCAGCAGCCGCAAGACTAGTGGCTCCTACGAGCAGTACTTC CASSRKTSGSYEQYF
NA TRBD2 TRBJ2-3 TRBV28 TGTGCCAGCAGTTTAGGACTGGGAGGGCCGGTAGATACGCAGTATTTT CASSLGLGGPVDTQYF
NA NA TRBJ2-7 TRBV7-3 TGTGCCAGCAGCTTAAAGGGGGGGCCCTACGAGCAGTACTTC CASSLKGGPYEQYF
NA NA TRBJ1-2 TRBV29-1 TGCAGCGTTGAAGACAGTAACTATGGCTACACCTTC CSVEDSNYGYTF
once NA TRBJ1-5 TRBV27 TGTGCCAGCTCTAACCAGGGGCAGCCCCAGCATTTT CASSNQGQPQHF